This entry lists 6 T cell receptor beta chains sequenced from one sample in a study of T cell responses to AZD1222 COVID-19 vaccine (TCRdb year 2021). The receptor library was made with the immunoSEQ multiplex PCR assay. The clones in this table, taken by TCRdb from immuneACCESS, are in-frame only. Not every clone is retained; where verified, under half of the shortfall comes from an unresolved V gene, and the cause of the rest is unknown. Counted in this sample were more than 95,000 clones; around 92% of them appeared once. The ten largest clones add up to around 0.96% of the sample. Interpreted using the paper, the time point label stands for: baseline before first vaccination. The sample here was peripheral blood, taken on day 0 of AZD1222 vaccination. The receptor set was obtained from an adult in good health.

V gene TRBV4-2 combines with J gene TRBJ1-4; no clear D. The CDR3 covers 16 residues. The germline gives CDR1 LGHNA, CDR2 YNFKEQ. Trimming removed 1 base from V and 0 bases from J, with 9 bases in between. CDR3 region: CASSQVKAATNEKLFF. As DNA, the CDR3 is TGTGCCAGCAGCCAAGTTAAGGCAGCAACTAATGAAAAACTGTTTTTT.

The chain carries TRBV4-2 and TRBJ2-3, with D unresolved. The germline CDR1 and CDR2 sequences are LGHNA and YNFKEQ. The CDR3 contains 16 residues. V was trimmed by 0 bases and J by 2 bases, leaving 12 bases between them. CDR3 in amino acids: CASSQDLGFNTDTQYF. For the CDR3, the DNA is TGTGCCAGCAGCCAAGATCTAGGGTTCAACACAGATACGCAGTATTTT.

The gene calls are TRBV2 and TRBJ1-5; D gene unclear. The CDR3 has 13 residues. In germline, CDR1 is SNHLY, CDR2 FYNNEI. Trimming took off 7 bases at V and 6 bases at J, with 13 bases between the two ends. CDR3 in DNA: TGTGCCAGCAAGGTTGAGTCTGGTCAGCCCCAGCATTTT. This gives the protein CASKVESGQPQHF.

The rearrangement uses TRBV29-1 and TRBJ2-4; D may be TRBD2 (6 bases). This CDR3 has 14 residues. V lost 7 bases and J 2 bases, leaving 15 bases between the germline ends. Germline V gene data show CDR1 as SQVTM and CDR2 as ANQGSEA. As DNA, the CDR3 is TGCAGCGCTACCTGGGGGGTCACCAAAAACATTCAGTACTTC. It translates to CSATWGVTKNIQYF.

This chain connects TRBV5-1 to TRBJ1-1; unclear D gene. This CDR3 is built from 14 residues. V was pared by 4 bases and J by 2 bases, with 12 bases between. Germline V gives CDR1 SGHRS, CDR2 YFSETQ. The CDR3 protein is CASSHRGRNTEAFF. CDR3 bases: TGCGCCAGCAGCCACCGAGGCAGAAACACTGAAGCTTTCTTT.

This clone was detected once. The chain carries TRBV28 and TRBJ1-6, with D perhaps matching TRBD1 (6 bases). CDR1 and CDR2 from the germline V gene are MDHEN and SYDVKM. CDR3 length: 13 amino acids. Trimming pared 6 bases from V and 5 bases from J, leaving 8 bases between. The CDR3 region is CASSQGNNSPLHF. The CDR3 nucleotides are TGTGCCAGCAGCCAGGGGAATAATTCACCCCTCCACTTT.